Below are 27 T cell receptor beta chains sequenced from a single sample in a study of T-cell memory formation after mild COVID-19. TCRdb re-called the 5' RACE reads through MiXCR, storing one row per CDR3 protein. The sample yields about 150,000 distinct CDR3 sequences, 30% to 35% seen once. Sequenced sample: PBMCs or a T cell subset sorted from them (not recorded which). These receptors were obtained from an adult woman who had mild COVID-19 (a few samples of this study predate the infection). Cell type and time point are not known.

This clonotype has just a few counts. The chain combines TRBV6-6 with TRBJ2-7, with D tentatively TRBD2 (5 bases). The ends were cut back, 2 bases at V and 6 bases at J, with 14 bases in the middle. Germline V lookup: CDR1 MNHNY, CDR2 SVGAGI (reference sequence). CDR3 length: 14 residues. CDR3 bases: TGTGCCAGCAGTTACCAGGCCAGTGAGGGCGAGCAGTACTTC. This codes for CASSYQASEGEQYF.

This chain links TRBV9 with TRBJ2-2; D is possibly TRBD2 (6 bases). This CDR3 region has 15 residues. Between the trimmed V and J ends, which lost 0 bases and 6 bases, there was a span of 12 bases. Per the germline V gene, CDR1 is SGDLS and CDR2 is YYNGEE. The CDR3 DNA is TGTGCCAGCAGCGTAGGAGGAGGGAGCGCCGGGGAGCTGTTTTTT. Its protein is CASSVGGGSAGELFF.

This chain links TRBV20-1 with TRBJ2-5; a possible D gene is TRBD2 (5 bases). There are 16 residues in the CDR3. Germline CDR1 is DFQATT and CDR2 is SNEGSKA (reference sequence). Trimming removed 3 bases from V and 1 base from J, with 18 bases in between. The CDR3 is CSASAFVGARQETQYF. The CDR3 DNA reads as TGCAGTGCTAGTGCATTCGTGGGAGCCCGCCAAGAGACCCAGTACTTC.

The chain combines TRBV7-9 with TRBJ1-3; 8 positions agree with TRBD1. This CDR3 spans 15 amino acids. CDR1 is SEHNR, CDR2 FQNEAQ, per germline (reference sequence). V was pared by 5 bases and J by 4 bases, with 7 bases of the junction left unmatched. CDR3 sequence (DNA): TGTGCCAGCAGCCTTGACAGGGGACCAGGAAACACCATATATTTT. It translates to CASSLDRGPGNTIYF.

The rearrangement links TRBV7-9 to TRBJ2-1; a weak D match, TRBD2 (5 bases). Germline CDR1 is SEHNR and CDR2 is FQNEAQ (reference sequence). This CDR3 is 11 amino acids long. The V gene lost 3 bases and the J gene lost 12 bases, with 9 bases spanning the gap. The chain's CDR3 is CASSFERPQFF. The CDR3 nucleotides read TGTGCCAGCAGCTTCGAGCGGCCGCAGTTCTTC.

This clonotype was observed a handful of times. The chain combines TRBV7-2 with TRBJ2-7; no clear D gene. The CDR3 contains 14 residues. Per germline, CDR1 SGHTA and CDR2 FQGNSA. V was shortened by 5 bases and J by 3 bases, with 14 bases between the two germline ends. The CDR3 is CASSTSPASYEQYF. DNA of the CDR3: TGTGCCAGCAGCACGAGCCCAGCCAGCTACGAGCAGTACTTC.

This clonotype has just a few counts. CDR3 DNA: TGTGCCTGGAGTGGGGGGCCCGAGACCCAGTACTTC. Translation gives CAWSGGPETQYF. The chain recombines TRBV30 with TRBJ2-5, with D possibly matching TRBD1 (6 bases). V was pared by 1 base and J by 5 bases, with 8 bases between. The CDR3 is 12 amino acids. CDR1 is GTSNPN, CDR2 SVGIG, per germline (reference sequence).

The rearrangement joins TRBV5-1 to TRBJ2-7; perhaps TRBD2 as D (6 bases). This CDR3 region has 14 residues. Trimming pared 2 bases from V and 4 bases from J, leaving 13 bases between. Germline CDR1 SGHRS, CDR2 YFSETQ. CDR3: CASSLLGGGYEQYF. The DNA of the CDR3 is TGCGCCAGCAGCTTATTGGGGGGTGGATACGAGCAGTACTTC.

V usage is TRBV6-9 and J usage is TRBJ2-3; 7 nucleotides match TRBD2. The V segment lost 6 bases and the J segment 3 bases; nucleotides outside the gene matches: 18. The CDR3 runs 18 residues. The germline gives CDR1 MNHGY, CDR2 SVAAGI. Written as DNA, the CDR3 is TGTGCCAGCAGGCTCATTTGGGGGGGAGGGCCTCAGACAGATACGCAGTATTTT. Translating gives CASRLIWGGGPQTDTQYF.

This clonotype was recorded a few times. The chain is built from TRBV7-9 and TRBJ2-2, with no clear D. Germline CDR1 is SEHNR and CDR2 is FQNEAQ (reference sequence). V dropped 3 bases and J dropped 0 bases, with 8 bases sitting between them. There are 15 residues in the CDR3. The CDR3: CASSLTQANTGELFF. The CDR3 nucleotides are TGTGCCAGCAGCTTGACTCAAGCGAACACCGGGGAGCTGTTTTTT.

V and J are TRBV29-1 and TRBJ1-2; D is unclear. The CDR3 has 12 residues. The V end was cut by 4 bases, the J end by 3 bases, with 9 bases between. Germline V gene lookup returns CDR1 SQVTM and CDR2 ANQGSEA. The CDR3: CSVVLGDYGYTF. The CDR3 DNA is TGCAGCGTTGTGCTGGGAGACTATGGCTACACCTTC.

V and J are TRBV5-1 and TRBJ2-5; 8 bases line up with TRBD2. Trimming took 4 bases from V and 4 from J; bases not matched to a gene: 15. The germline V gene encodes CDR1 SGHRS and CDR2 YFSETQ. This CDR3 region has 17 residues. CDR3: CASSTTGGAGAVETQYF. CDR3 bases: TGCGCCAGCAGCACCACCGGAGGAGCGGGGGCCGTAGAGACCCAGTACTTC.

This sequence joins TRBV25-1 and TRBJ1-2; TRBD1 matches 8 bases. Losses at the gene ends were 6 bases for V and 5 bases for J; bases not matched to a gene: 5. CDR1 MGHDK and CDR2 SYGVNS come from the germline V gene. CDR3 size: 13 residues. The CDR3 loop is CASSATGGYGYTF. The CDR3 DNA follows: TGTGCCAGCAGCGCCACAGGGGGATATGGCTACACCTTC.

The V call is TRBV14, the J call TRBJ1-2, with D perhaps matching TRBD1 (5 bases). The CDR3 has 14 amino acids. V was shortened by 1 base and J by 5 bases, with 11 bases between the two germline ends. Germline lookup yields CDR1 SGHDN and CDR2 FVKESK. CDR3 loop: CASSQGRGEYGYTF. In nucleotides, the CDR3 is TGTGCCAGCAGCCAAGGGAGGGGCGAATATGGCTACACCTTC.

The chain carries TRBV6-2 or TRBV6-3 and TRBJ2-2; 10 bases align to TRBD2. Unmatched junction bases numbered 8, after V lost 0 bases and J lost 4 bases. Germline V gene lookup returns CDR1 MNHEY and CDR2 SVGEGT. The CDR3 loop spans 18 amino acids. CDR3 in amino acids: CASSYSVRLAGLTGELFF. The CDR3 DNA is TGTGCCAGCAGTTACTCGGTCCGACTAGCGGGCCTCACCGGGGAGCTGTTTTTT.

The table lists this clonotype with a few counts. The chain uses TRBV25-1 and TRBJ2-3, with 8 positions matching TRBD2. The CDR3 is 13 residues long. CDR1 is MGHDK and CDR2 is SYGVNS in the germline V gene. Losses at the gene ends were 8 bases for V and 2 bases for J; bases not matched to a gene: 3. The CDR3 loop is CASGSGATDTQYF. CDR3 sequence (DNA): TGTGCCAGCGGTAGCGGGGCCACAGATACGCAGTATTTT.

The V and J genes are TRBV23-1 and TRBJ2-3; tentatively, D is TRBD2 (6 bases). TRBV23-1 is designated an ORF whose function remains uncertain. This CDR3 has 15 amino acids. V dropped 7 bases and J dropped 3 bases, with 17 bases sitting between them. The CDR3 DNA sequence: TGCGCCAGCAACTACCGGGACGGAGGGACAGATACGCAGTATTTT. This encodes CASNYRDGGTDTQYF.

This chain connects TRBV18 to TRBJ2-5; 12 positions match TRBD2. The CDR3 has 15 amino acids. V gave up 0 bases and J gave up 4 bases; unmatched junction bases: 0. Germline values: CDR1 KGHSH, CDR2 LQKENI. As DNA, the CDR3 is TGTGCCAGCTCACCACCGGGACTAGCGGGAGAGACCCAGTACTTC. Protein: CASSPPGLAGETQYF.

The table lists this clonotype with a few counts. CDR3 DNA sequence: TGTGCCACCAGTGATTTCCAATCCCCGGGACCTCGAAACGAGCAGTACTTC. It specifies CATSDFQSPGPRNEQYF. This chain connects TRBV24-1 to TRBJ2-7, with D perhaps assigned TRBD1 or TRBD2 (5 bases each). Germline V gene sequence: CDR1 KGHDR, CDR2 SFDVKD. V was clipped by 1 base and J by 5 bases, with 20 bases between them. The length of the CDR3 is 17 residues.

This chain uses TRBV6-2 or TRBV6-3 with TRBJ2-1, with TRBD2 identical over 8 bases. J was trimmed by 7 bases and V by 2 bases; bases with no gene match: 7. The CDR3 is 15 residues long. The V gene's germline CDR1 is MNHEY and CDR2 SVGEGT. The CDR3: CASSYPEGLVNEQFF. In DNA, the CDR3 is TGTGCCAGCAGTTACCCTGAGGGACTAGTTAATGAGCAGTTCTTC.

This chain joins TRBV3-1 and TRBJ2-7; no clear D gene. Trimming took 3 bases from V and 3 from J, leaving 6 bases between them. Germline values: CDR1 LGHDT, CDR2 YNNKEL (reference sequence). The CDR3 contains 12 residues. The CDR3 spells CASSQTVYEQYF. The CDR3 coding sequence is TGTGCCAGCAGCCAGACCGTCTACGAGCAGTACTTC.

V and J are TRBV20-1 and TRBJ1-2; perhaps TRBD1 as D (5 bases). CDR3 size: 15 residues. V lost 1 base, J lost 7 bases, and 19 bases lay in between. The germline V gene has CDR1 DFQATT and CDR2 SNEGSKA (reference sequence). The CDR3: CSARVGGSGAGGYTF. The DNA of the CDR3 is TGCAGTGCTAGAGTGGGGGGATCAGGAGCGGGTGGCTACACCTTC.

This chain connects TRBV7-2 to TRBJ2-3, with 7 bases lining up with TRBD2. This CDR3 comprises 15 residues. The V gene's germline CDR1 is SGHTA and CDR2 FQGNSA. V lost 5 bases to trimming and J lost 4 bases; unmatched junction nucleotides: 9. In DNA form, the CDR3 reads TGTGCCAGCAGCCCAGCGGGACTGGTCCCAGATACGCAGTATTTT. This translates into CASSPAGLVPDTQYF.

This clonotype was counted only a few times. The genes are TRBV12-3 or TRBV12-4 and TRBJ2-7; TRBD2 aligns across 7 bases. V dropped 10 bases and J dropped 1; count of bases not matched to a gene: 7. The CDR3 has 13 amino acids. CDR3 DNA sequence: TGTGCCACCGGGGTAGCGGGTTCCTACGAGCAGTACTTC. This codes for CATGVAGSYEQYF.

The genes are TRBV5-5 and TRBJ1-2, with D unresolved. Trimming removed 1 base at V and 0 bases at J, with 13 bases between. Germline-derived CDR1 and CDR2 are SGHKS and YYEKEE (reference sequence). The length of the CDR3 is 16 residues. The CDR3: CASSLRSGPANYGYTF. The CDR3 DNA reads as TGTGCCAGCAGCTTGCGAAGCGGCCCCGCTAACTATGGCTACACCTTC.

This clonotype was seen a handful of times. The chain combines TRBV7-9 with TRBJ1-3; D is undetermined. The CDR3 length is 12 residues. Trimming removed 4 bases from V and 4 bases from J, with 5 bases in between. Germline V gene sequence: CDR1 SEHNR, CDR2 FQNEAQ (reference sequence). CDR3 coding DNA: TGTGCCAGCAGCTCACAGGGAAACACCATATATTTT. Protein: CASSSQGNTIYF.

This clonotype was detected a few times. This sequence joins TRBV27 and TRBJ1-1; D is ambiguous. Per germline, CDR1 MNHEY and CDR2 SMNVEV (reference sequence). The CDR3 contains 13 residues. V lost 5 bases to trimming and J lost 1 base, with 8 bases between them. CDR3 nucleotides: TGTGCCAGCAGTCCCCTGCGGAACACTGAAGCTTTCTTT. This sequence encodes CASSPLRNTEAFF.